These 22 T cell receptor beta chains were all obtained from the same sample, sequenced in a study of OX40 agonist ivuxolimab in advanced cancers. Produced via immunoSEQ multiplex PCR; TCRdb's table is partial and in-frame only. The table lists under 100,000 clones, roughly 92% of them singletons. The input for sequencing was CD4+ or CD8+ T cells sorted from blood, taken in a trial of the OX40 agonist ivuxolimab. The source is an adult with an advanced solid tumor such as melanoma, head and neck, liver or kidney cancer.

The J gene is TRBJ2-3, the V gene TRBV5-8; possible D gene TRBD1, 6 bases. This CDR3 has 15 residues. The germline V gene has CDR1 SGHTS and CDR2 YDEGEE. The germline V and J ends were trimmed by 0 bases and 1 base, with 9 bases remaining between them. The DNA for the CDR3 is TGTGCCAGCAGCTTGGGACAGGCCGGCACAGATACGCAGTATTTT. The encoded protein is CASSLGQAGTDTQYF.

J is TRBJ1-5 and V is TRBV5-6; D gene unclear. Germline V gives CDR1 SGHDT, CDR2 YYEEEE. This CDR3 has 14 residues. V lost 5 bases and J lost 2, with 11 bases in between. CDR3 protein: CASRSASGNQPQHF. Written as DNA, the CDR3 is TGTGCCAGCAGGTCAGCAAGCGGCAATCAGCCCCAGCATTTT.

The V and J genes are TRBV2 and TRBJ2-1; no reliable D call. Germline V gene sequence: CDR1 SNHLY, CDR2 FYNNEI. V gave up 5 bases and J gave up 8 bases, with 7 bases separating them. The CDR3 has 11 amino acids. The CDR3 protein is CASSRTDEQFF. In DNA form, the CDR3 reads TGTGCCAGCAGTAGAACGGATGAGCAGTTCTTC.

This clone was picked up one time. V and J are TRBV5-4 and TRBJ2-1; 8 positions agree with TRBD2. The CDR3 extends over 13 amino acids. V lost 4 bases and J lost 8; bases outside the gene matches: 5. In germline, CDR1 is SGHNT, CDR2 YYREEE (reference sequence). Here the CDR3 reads CASSPGTRDEQFF. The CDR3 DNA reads TGTGCCAGCAGCCCAGGGACTAGGGATGAGCAGTTCTTC.

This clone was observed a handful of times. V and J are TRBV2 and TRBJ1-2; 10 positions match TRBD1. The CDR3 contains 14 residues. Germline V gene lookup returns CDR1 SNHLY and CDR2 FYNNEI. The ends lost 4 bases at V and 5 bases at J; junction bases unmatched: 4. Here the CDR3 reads CASSAGQGEYGYTF. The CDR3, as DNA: TGTGCCAGCAGTGCTGGACAGGGGGAGTATGGCTACACCTTC. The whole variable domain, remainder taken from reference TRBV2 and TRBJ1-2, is EPEVTQTPSHQVTQMGQEVILRCVPISNHLYFYWYRQILGQKVEFLVSFYNNEISEKSEIFDDQFSVERPDGSNFTLKIRSTKLEDSAMYFCASSAGQGEYGYTFGSGTRLTVV.

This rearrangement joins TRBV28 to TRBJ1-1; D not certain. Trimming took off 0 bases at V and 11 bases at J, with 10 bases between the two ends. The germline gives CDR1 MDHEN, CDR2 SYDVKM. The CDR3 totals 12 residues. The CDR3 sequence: CASSLWAGVAFF. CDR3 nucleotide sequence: TGTGCCAGCAGTTTATGGGCGGGAGTGGCTTTCTTT.

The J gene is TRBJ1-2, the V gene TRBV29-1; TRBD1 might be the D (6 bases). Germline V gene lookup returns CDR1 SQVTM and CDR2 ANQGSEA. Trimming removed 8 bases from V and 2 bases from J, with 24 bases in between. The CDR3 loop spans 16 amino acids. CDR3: CSSLKGRDRKNYGYTF. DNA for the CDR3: TGCAGCTCACTAAAGGGGCGCGACAGGAAGAACTATGGCTACACCTTC.

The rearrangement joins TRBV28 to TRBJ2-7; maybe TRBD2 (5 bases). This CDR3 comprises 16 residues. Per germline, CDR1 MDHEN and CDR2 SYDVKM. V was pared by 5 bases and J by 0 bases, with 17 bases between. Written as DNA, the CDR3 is TGTGCCAGCAGTCCTACTGGAGGAGCTAGCTCCTACGAGCAGTACTTC. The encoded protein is CASSPTGGASSYEQYF. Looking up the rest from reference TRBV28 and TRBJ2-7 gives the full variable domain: DVKVTQSSRYLVKRTGEKVFLECVQDMDHENMFWYRQDPGLGLRLIYFSYDVKMKEKGDIPEGYSVSREKKERFSLILESASTNQTSMYLCASSPTGGASSYEQYFGPGTRLTVT.

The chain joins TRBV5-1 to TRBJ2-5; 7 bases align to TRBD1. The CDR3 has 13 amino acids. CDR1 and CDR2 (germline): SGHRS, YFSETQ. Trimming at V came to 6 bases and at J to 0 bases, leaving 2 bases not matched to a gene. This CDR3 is CASTGTDQETQYF. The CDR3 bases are TGCGCCAGCACAGGGACAGACCAAGAGACCCAGTACTTC.

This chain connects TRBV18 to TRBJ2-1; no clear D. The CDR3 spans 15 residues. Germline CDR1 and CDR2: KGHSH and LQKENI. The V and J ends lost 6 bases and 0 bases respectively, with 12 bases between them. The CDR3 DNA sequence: TGTGCCAGCTCGCCGGACGAGAGCTCCTACAATGAGCAGTTCTTC. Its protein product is CASSPDESSYNEQFF.

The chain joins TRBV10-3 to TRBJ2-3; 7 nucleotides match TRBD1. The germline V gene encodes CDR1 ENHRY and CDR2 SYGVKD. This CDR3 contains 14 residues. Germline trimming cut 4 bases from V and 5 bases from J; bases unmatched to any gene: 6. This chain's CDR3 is CAISVGDRKDTQYF. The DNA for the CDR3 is TGTGCCATCAGTGTCGGGGACAGAAAAGATACGCAGTATTTT.

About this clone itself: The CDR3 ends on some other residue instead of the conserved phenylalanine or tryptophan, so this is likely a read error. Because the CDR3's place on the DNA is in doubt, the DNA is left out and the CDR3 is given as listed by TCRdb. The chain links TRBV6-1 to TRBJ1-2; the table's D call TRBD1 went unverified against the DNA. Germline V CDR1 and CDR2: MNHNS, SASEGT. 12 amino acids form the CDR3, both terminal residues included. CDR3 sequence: CASSEAAQGAHM.

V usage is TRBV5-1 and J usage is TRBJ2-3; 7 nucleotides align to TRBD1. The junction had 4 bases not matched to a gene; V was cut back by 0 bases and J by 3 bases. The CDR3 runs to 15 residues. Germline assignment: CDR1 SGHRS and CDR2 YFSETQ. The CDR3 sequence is CASSLVTGQTDTQYF. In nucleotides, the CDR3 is TGCGCCAGCAGCTTGGTTACGGGACAGACAGATACGCAGTATTTT.

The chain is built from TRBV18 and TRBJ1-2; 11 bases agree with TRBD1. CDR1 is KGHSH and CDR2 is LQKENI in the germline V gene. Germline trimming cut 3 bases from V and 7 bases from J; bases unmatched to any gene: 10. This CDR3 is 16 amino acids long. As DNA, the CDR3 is TGTGCCAGCTCACCCGGACAGGGGGCCGCACGGAGTGGCTACACCTTC. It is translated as CASSPGQGAARSGYTF.

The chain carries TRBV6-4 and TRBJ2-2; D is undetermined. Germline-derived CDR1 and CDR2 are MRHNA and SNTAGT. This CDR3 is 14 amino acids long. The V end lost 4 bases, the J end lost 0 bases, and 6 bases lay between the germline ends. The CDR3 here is CASSGQANTGELFF. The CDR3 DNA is TGTGCCAGCAGTGGGCAGGCGAACACCGGGGAGCTGTTTTTT.

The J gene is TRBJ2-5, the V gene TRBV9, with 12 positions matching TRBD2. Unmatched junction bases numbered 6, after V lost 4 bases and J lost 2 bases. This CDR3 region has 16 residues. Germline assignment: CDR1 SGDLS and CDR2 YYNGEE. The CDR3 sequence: CASSSRLAGVQETQYF. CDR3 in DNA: TGTGCCAGCAGCTCGCGACTAGCGGGAGTACAAGAGACCCAGTACTTC.

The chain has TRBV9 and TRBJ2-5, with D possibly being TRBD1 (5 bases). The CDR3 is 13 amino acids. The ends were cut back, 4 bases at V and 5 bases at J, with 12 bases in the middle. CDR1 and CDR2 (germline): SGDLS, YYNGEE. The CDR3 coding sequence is TGTGCCAGCAGCCCAGGATCAGGGGAGACCCAGTACTTC. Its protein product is CASSPGSGETQYF. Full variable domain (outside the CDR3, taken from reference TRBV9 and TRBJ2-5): DSGVTQTPKHLITATGQRVTLRCSPRSGDLSVYWYQQSLDQGLQFLIQYYNGEERAKGNILERFSAQQFPDLHSELNLSSLELGDSALYFCASSPGSGETQYFGPGTRLLVL.

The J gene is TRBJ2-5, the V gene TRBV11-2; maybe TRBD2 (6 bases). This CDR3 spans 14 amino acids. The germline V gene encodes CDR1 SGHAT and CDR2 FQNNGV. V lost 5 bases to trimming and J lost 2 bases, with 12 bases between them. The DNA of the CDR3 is TGTGCCAGCAGCCCATCTGGGGGGCAAGAGACCCAGTACTTC. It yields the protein CASSPSGGQETQYF.

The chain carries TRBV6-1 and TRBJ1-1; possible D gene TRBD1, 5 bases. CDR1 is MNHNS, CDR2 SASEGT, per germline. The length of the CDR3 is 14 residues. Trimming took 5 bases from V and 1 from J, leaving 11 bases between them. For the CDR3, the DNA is TGTGCCAGCAGTAATCCGGGGCAGAACACTGAAGCTTTCTTT. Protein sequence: CASSNPGQNTEAFF.

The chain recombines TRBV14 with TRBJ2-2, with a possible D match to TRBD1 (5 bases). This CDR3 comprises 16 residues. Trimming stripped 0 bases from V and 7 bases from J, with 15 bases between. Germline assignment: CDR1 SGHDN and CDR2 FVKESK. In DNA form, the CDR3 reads TGTGCCAGCAGCCAAGATCTACCCAGGGTGGGCGGGGAGCTGTTTTTT. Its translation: CASSQDLPRVGGELFF.

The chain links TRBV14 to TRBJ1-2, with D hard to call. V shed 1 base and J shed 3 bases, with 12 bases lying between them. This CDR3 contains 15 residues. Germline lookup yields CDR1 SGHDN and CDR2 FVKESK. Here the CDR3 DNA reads TGTGCCAGCAGCCAAGCCCAGGCGTCACACTATGGCTACACCTTC. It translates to CASSQAQASHYGYTF. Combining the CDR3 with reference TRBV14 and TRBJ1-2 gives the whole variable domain EAGVTQFPSHSVIEKGQTVTLRCDPISGHDNLYWYRRVMGKEIKFLLHFVKESKQDESGMPNNRFLAERTGGTYSTLKVQPAELEDSGVYFCASSQAQASHYGYTFGSGTRLTVV.

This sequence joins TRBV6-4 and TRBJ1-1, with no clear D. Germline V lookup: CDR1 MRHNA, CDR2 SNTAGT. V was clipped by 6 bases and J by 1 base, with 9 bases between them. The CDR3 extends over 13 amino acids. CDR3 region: CASREAQNTEAFF. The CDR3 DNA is TGTGCCAGCAGGGAGGCCCAGAACACTGAAGCTTTCTTT.